This T cell receptor beta chain was captured by sequencing in a study of cytomegalovirus exposure and HLA in healthy donors. Study-wide context: Tens of millions of unique TCRs from HLA-typed donors were held in an early release of data.

This clone was detected only once. Trimming took 6 bases from V and 4 from J, leaving 16 bases between them. Germline V gene lookup returns CDR1 MGHDK and CDR2 SYGVNS. CDR3 length equals 14 residues. Primers: 60 Vbeta forward and 13 Jbeta reverse. The data were produced by immunoSEQ multiplex PCR, yet TCRdb's version contains in-frame clones alone and is incomplete. The repertoire has about 180,000 clones, 72% of them found once; the top ten carry under 3%. The rearrangement uses TRBV25-1 and TRBJ2-7; possible D gene TRBD1, 7 bases. The TCR sequence derives from a human donor in good health. Input material: PBMCs. CDR3 sequence reads: CASRTSTGRYEQYF. Written as DNA, the CDR3 is TGTGCCAGCAGAACTTCGACAGGGAGGTACGAGCAGTACTTC.